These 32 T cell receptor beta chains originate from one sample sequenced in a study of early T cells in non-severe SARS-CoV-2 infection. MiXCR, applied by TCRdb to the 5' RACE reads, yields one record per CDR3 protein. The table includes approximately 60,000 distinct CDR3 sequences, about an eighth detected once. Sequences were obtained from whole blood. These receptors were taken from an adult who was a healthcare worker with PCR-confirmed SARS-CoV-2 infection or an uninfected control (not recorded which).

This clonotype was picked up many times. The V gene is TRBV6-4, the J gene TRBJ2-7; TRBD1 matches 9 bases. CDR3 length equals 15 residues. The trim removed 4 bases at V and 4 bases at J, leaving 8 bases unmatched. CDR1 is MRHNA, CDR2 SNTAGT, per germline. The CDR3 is CASSVTGTGPYEQYF. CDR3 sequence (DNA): TGTGCCAGCAGTGTTACCGGGACAGGGCCGTACGAGCAGTACTTC.

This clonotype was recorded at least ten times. The CDR3 nucleotides are TGTGCCAGCACCCTGGCGGGACAGCTAAATCAGCCCCAGCATTTT. As protein: CASTLAGQLNQPQHF. J is TRBJ1-5 and V is TRBV5-5, with 7 bases matching TRBD1. After removal of 6 bases from V and 4 bases from J, the junction contained 10 bases not matched to a gene. The CDR3 consists of 15 residues. Per the germline V gene, CDR1 is SGHKS and CDR2 is YYEKEE (reference sequence).

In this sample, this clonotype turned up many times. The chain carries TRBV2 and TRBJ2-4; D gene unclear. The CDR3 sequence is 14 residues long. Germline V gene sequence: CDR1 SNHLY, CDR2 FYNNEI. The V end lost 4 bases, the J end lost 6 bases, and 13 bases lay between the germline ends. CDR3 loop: CASSGLENLNIQYF. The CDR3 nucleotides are TGTGCCAGCAGTGGGCTAGAGAATTTAAACATTCAGTACTTC.

CDR3 sequence reads: CASSLSSGGPITDTQYF. The CDR3 bases are TGCGCCAGCAGCTTGAGTAGCGGGGGGCCGATAACCGATACGCAGTATTTT. V gene TRBV5-1 combines with J gene TRBJ2-3; 10 nucleotides match TRBD2. CDR1 and CDR2 (germline): SGHRS, YFSETQ. The CDR3 has 17 residues. Germline trimming cut 1 base from V and 6 bases from J; bases unmatched to any gene: 11.

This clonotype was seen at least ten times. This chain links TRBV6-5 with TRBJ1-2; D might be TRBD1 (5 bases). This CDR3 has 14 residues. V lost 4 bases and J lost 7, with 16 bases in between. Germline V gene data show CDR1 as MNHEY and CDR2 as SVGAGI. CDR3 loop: CASSSQGGSSGYTF. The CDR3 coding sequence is TGTGCCAGCAGTTCGCAGGGAGGGTCGAGTGGCTACACCTTC.

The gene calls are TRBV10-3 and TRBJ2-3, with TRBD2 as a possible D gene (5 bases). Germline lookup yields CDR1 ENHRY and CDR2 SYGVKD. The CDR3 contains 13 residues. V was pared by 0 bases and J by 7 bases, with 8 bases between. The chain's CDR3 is CAISESRAHTQYF. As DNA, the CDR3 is TGTGCCATCAGTGAGTCGAGGGCCCATACGCAGTATTTT.

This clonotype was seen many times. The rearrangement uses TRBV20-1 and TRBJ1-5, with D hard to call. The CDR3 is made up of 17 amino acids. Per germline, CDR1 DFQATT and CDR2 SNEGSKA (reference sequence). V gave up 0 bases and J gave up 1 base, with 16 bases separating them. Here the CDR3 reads CSARDVGVRASNQPQHF. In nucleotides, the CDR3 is TGCAGTGCTAGAGATGTTGGTGTTCGGGCCAGCAATCAGCCCCAGCATTTT.

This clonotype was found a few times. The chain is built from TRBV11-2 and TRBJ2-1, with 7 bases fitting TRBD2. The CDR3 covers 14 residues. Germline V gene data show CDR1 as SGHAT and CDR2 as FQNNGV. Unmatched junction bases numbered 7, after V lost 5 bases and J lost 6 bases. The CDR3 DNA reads TGTGCCAGCAGCCTGCGGACTAGTCGCAATGAGCAGTTCTTC. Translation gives CASSLRTSRNEQFF.

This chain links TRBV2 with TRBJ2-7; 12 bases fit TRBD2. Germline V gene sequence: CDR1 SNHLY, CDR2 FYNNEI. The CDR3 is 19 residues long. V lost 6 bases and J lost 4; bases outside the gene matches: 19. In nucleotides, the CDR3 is TGTGCCAGCAGGGAGACGATAGGACTAGCGGGGACCCAAGGGTACGAGCAGTACTTC. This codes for CASRETIGLAGTQGYEQYF.

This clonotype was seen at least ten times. As DNA, the CDR3 is TGTGCCAGCAGTTCATTAGAGGACCAAGAGACCCAGTACTTC. This gives the protein CASSSLEDQETQYF. V is TRBV27 and J is TRBJ2-5; D unclear. Germline values: CDR1 MNHEY, CDR2 SMNVEV (reference sequence). This CDR3 is built from 14 residues. V lost 4 bases to trimming and J lost 0 bases, with 9 bases between them.

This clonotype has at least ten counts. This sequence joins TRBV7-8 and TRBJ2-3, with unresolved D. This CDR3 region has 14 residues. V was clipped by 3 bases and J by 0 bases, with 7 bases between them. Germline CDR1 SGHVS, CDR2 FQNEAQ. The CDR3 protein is CASSFRDSTDTQYF. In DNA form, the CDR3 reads TGTGCCAGCAGCTTTCGAGACAGCACAGATACGCAGTATTTT.

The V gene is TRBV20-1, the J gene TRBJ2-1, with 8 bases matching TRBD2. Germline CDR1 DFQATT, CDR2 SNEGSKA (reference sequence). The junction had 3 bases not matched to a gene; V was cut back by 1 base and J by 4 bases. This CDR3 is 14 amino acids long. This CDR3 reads CSARVAGPYNEQFF. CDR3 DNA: TGCAGTGCTAGAGTAGCGGGGCCTTACAATGAGCAGTTCTTC.

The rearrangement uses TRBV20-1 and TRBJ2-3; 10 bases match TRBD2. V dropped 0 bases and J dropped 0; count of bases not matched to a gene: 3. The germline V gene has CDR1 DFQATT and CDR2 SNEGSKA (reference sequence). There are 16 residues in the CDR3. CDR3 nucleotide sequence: TGCAGTGCTAGAGATCAGACTAGCGGGAGCACAGATACGCAGTATTTT. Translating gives CSARDQTSGSTDTQYF.

The CDR3 sequence: CASSESTGGKEKLFF. In DNA, the CDR3 is TGTGCCAGCAGTGAGTCGACAGGGGGCAAAGAAAAACTGTTTTTT. V gene TRBV6-4 combines with J gene TRBJ1-4; 10 bases are shared with TRBD1. Germline assignment: CDR1 MRHNA and CDR2 SNTAGT. V gave up 3 bases and J gave up 8 bases; unmatched junction bases: 6. The CDR3 covers 15 residues.

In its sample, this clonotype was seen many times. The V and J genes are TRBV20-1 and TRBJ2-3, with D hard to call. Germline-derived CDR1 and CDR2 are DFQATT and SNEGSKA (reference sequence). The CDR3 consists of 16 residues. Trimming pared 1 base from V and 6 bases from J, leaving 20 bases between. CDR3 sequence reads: CSARVGWAIEEDTQYF. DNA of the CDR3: TGCAGTGCTAGAGTGGGCTGGGCCATAGAGGAGGATACGCAGTATTTT.

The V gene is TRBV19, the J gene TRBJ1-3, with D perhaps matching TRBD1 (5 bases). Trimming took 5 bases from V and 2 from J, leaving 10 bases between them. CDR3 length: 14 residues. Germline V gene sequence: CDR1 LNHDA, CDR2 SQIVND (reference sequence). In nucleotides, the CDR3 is TGTGCCAGTAGTTTCGACAGAGCTGGAAACACCATATATTTT. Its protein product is CASSFDRAGNTIYF.

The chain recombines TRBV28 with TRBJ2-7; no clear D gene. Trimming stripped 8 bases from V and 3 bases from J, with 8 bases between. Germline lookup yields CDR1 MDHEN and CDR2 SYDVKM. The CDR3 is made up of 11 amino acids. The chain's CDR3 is CASRRNYEQYF. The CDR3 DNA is TGTGCCAGCCGCCGGAACTACGAGCAGTACTTC.

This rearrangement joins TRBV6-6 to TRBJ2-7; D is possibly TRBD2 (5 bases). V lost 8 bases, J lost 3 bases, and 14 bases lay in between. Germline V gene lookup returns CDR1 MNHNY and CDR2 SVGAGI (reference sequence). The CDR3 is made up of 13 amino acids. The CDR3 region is CASEGVKNYEQYF. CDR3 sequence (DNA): TGTGCCAGCGAGGGAGTGAAGAACTACGAGCAGTACTTC.

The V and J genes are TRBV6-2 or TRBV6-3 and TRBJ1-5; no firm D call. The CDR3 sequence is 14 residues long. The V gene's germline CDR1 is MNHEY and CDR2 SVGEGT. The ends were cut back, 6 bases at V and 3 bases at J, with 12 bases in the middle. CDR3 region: CASRTDKFNQPQHF. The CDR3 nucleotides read TGTGCCAGCAGGACCGACAAGTTCAATCAGCCCCAGCATTTT.

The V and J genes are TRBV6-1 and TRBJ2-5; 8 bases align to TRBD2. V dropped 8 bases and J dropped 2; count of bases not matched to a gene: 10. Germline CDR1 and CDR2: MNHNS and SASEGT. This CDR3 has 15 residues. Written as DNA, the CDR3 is TGTGCCAGCCCCAGCAAGCGGGGGTTACAAGAGACCCAGTACTTC. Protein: CASPSKRGLQETQYF.

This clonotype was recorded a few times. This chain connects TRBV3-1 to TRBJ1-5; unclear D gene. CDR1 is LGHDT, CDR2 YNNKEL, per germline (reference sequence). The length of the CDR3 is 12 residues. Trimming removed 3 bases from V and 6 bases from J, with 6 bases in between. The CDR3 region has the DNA TGTGCCAGCAGCCAGGCCGGTCAGCCCCAGCATTTT. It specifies CASSQAGQPQHF.

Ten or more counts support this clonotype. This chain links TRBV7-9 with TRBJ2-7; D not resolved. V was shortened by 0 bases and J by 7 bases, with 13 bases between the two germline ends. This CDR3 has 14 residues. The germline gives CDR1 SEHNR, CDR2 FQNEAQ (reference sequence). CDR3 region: CASSLAAAALEQYF. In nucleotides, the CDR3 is TGTGCCAGCAGCTTAGCAGCTGCGGCTTTGGAGCAGTACTTC. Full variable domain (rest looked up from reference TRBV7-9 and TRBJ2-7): DTGVSQNPRHKITKRGQNVTFRCDPISEHNRLYWYRQTLGQGPEFLTYFQNEAQLEKSRLLSDRFSAERPKGSFSTLEIQRTEQGDSAMYLCASSLAAAALEQYFGPGTRLTVT.

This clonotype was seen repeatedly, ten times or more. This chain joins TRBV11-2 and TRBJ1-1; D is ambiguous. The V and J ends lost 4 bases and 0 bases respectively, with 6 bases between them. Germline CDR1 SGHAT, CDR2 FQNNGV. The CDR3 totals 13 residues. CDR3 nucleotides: TGTGCCAGCAGCTACGAGATGAACACTGAAGCTTTCTTT. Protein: CASSYEMNTEAFF.

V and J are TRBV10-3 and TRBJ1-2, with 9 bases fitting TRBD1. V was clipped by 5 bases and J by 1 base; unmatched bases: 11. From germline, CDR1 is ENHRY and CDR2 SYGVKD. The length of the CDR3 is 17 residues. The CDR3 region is CAISFGQGPLHNYGYTF. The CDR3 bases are TGTGCCATCAGTTTTGGACAGGGGCCCCTTCATAACTATGGCTACACCTTC.

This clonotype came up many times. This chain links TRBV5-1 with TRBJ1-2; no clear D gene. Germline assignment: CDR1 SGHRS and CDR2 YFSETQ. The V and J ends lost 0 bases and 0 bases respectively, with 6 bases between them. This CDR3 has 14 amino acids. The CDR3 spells CASSLDSTNYGYTF. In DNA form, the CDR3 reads TGCGCCAGCAGCTTGGACAGTACTAACTATGGCTACACCTTC.

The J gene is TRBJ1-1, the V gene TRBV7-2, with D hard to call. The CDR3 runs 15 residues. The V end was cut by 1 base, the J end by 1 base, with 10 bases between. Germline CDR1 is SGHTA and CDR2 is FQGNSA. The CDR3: CASSLVRIENTEAFF. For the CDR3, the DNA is TGTGCCAGCAGCTTAGTGCGAATCGAGAACACTGAAGCTTTCTTT. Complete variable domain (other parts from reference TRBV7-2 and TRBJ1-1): GAGVSQSPSNKVTEKGKDVELRCDPISGHTALYWYRQSLGQGLEFLIYFQGNSAPDKSGLPSDRFSAERTGGSVSTLTIQRTQQEDSAVYLCASSLVRIENTEAFFGQGTRLTVV.

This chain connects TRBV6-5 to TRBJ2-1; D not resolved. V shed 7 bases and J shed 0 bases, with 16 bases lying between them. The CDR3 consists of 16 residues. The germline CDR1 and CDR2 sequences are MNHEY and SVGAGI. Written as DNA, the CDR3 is TGTGCCAGCACTCCTATAGACCGAAGCTCCTACAATGAGCAGTTCTTC. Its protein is CASTPIDRSSYNEQFF.

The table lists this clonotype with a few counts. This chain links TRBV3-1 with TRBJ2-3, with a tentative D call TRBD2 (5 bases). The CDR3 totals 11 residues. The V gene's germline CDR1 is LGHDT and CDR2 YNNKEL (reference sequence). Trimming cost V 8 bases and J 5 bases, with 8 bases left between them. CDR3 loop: CASRDRDTQYF. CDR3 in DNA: TGTGCCAGCCGGGATCGAGATACGCAGTATTTT.

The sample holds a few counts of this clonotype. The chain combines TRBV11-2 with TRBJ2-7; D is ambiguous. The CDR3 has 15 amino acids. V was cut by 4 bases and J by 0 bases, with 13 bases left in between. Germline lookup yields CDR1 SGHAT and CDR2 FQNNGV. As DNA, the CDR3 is TGTGCCAGCAGCTATTGGTCACAGTCCTCCTACGAGCAGTACTTC. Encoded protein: CASSYWSQSSYEQYF.

CDR3 sequence (DNA): TGCGCCAGCAGCACTCGACAGGGTCCCTACGAGCAGTACTTC. It specifies CASSTRQGPYEQYF. The rearrangement joins TRBV4-3 to TRBJ2-7, with 7 bases that match TRBD1. V was pared by 5 bases and J by 2 bases, with 6 bases of the junction left unmatched. The CDR3 is 14 amino acids. Germline values: CDR1 LGHNA, CDR2 YSLEER.

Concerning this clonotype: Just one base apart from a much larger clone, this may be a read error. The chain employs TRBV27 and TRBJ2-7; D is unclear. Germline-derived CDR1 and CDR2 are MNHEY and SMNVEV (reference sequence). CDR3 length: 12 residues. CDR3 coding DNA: TGTGTCACTGCGACGGGCCCCTACGAGCAGTACTTC. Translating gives CVTATGPYEQYF.

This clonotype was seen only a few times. DNA for the CDR3: TGCAGCGTCGAGGACACCTACGAGCAGTACTTC. Its translation is CSVEDTYEQYF. V is TRBV29-1 and J is TRBJ2-7, with D possibly being TRBD1 (5 bases). CDR1 SQVTM and CDR2 ANQGSEA come from the germline V gene. There are 11 residues in the CDR3. V lost 6 bases, J lost 2 bases, and 8 bases lay in between.